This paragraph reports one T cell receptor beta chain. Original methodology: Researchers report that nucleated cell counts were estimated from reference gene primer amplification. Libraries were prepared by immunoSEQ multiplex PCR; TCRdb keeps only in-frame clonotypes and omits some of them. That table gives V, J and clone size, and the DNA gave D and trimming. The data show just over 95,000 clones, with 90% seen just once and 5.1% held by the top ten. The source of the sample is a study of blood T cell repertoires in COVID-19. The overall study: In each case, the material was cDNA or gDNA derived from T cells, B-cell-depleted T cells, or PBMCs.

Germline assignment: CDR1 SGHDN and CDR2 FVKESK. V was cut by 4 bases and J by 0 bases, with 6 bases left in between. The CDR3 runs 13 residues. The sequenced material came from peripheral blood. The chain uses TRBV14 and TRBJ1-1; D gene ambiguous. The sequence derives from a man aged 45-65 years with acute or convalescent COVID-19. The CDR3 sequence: CASSPYMNTEAFF. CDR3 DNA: TGTGCCAGCAGCCCTTATATGAACACTGAAGCTTTCTTT.